This T cell receptor (beta chain) appears in the sequencing data of a study of blood T cell repertoires in COVID-19. On the study more broadly: The analysed material was cDNA or gDNA that came from T cells, B-cell-depleted T cells, or PBMCs.

With V trimmed by 9 bases and J by 2 bases, 3 bases remained unmatched. Germline-derived CDR1 and CDR2 are KGHDR and SFDVKD. This CDR3 is 13 amino acids long. In the source study's methods: By means of reference gene primer amplification, nucleated cell counts were estimated. Method: immunoSEQ multiplex PCR; TCRdb's copy keeps in-frame clones and lacks some. The DNA gave D and trimming, while V, J and clone size come from that table. Here the sample spans about 73,000 clones, about nine tenths being singletons. Sample: peripheral blood. The chain is built from TRBV24-1 and TRBJ1-3, with 7 bases matching TRBD1. The TCR sequence derives from a woman aged 18 to 35 with acute or convalescent COVID-19. The CDR3 spells CATQGTAGNTIYF. The CDR3 DNA reads as TGTGCCACCCAGGGGACAGCTGGAAACACCATATATTTT.